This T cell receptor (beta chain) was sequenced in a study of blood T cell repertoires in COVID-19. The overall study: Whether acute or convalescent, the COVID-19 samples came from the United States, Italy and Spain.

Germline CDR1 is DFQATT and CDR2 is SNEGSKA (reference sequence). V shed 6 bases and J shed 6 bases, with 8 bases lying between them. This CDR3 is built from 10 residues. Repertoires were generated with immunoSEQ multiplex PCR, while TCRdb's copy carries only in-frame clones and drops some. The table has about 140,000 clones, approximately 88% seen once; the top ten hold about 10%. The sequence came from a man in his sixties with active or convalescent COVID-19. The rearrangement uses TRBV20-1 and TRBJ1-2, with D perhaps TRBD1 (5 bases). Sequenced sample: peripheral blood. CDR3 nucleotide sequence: TGCAGTGCCCAGGACAATGGCTACACCTTC. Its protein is CSAQDNGYTF.